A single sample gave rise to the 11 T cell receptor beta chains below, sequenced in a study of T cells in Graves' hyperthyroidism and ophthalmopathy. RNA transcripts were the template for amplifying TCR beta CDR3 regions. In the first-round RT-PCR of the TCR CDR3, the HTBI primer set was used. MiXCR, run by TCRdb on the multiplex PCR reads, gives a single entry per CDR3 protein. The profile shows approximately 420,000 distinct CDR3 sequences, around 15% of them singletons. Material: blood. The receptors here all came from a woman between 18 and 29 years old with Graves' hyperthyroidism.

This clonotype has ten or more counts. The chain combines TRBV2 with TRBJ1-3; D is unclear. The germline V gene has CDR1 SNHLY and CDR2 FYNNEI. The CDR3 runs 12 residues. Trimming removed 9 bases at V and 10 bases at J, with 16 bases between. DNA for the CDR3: TGTGCCAGTAACGACGACCGCACTACCATATATTTT. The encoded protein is CASNDDRTTIYF.

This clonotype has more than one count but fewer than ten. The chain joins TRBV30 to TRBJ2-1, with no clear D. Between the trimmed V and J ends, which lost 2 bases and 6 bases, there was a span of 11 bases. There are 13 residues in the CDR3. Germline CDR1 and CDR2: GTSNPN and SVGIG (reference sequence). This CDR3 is CAWSPNGFNEQFF. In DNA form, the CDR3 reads TGTGCCTGGAGTCCCAACGGGTTCAATGAGCAGTTCTTC.

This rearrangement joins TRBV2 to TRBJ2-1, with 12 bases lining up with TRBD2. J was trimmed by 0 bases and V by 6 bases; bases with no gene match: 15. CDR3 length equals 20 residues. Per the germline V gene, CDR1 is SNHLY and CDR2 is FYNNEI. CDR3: CASSLAASGRAGSSYNEQFF. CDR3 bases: TGTGCCAGCAGCTTGGCGGCTAGCGGGAGGGCCGGAAGCTCCTACAATGAGCAGTTCTTC.

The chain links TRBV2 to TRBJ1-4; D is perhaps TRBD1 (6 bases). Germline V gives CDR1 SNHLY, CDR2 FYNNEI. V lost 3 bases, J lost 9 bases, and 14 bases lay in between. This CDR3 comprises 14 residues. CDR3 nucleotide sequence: TGTGCCAGCAGTGATGGGGGCGAGGGGAAAAAACTGTTTTTT. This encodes CASSDGGEGKKLFF.

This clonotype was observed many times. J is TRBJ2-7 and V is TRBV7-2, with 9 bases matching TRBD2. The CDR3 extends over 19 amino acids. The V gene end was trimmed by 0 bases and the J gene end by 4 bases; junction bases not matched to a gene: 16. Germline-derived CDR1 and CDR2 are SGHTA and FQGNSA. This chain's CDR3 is CASSLAGWREGRIVYEQYF. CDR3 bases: TGTGCCAGCAGCTTAGCGGGTTGGCGGGAGGGCCGTATCGTATACGAGCAGTACTTC.

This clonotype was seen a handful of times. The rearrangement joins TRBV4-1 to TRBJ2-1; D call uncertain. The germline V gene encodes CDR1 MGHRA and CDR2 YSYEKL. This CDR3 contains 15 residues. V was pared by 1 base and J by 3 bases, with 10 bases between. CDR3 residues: CASSQVSSLYNEQFF. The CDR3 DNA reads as TGCGCCAGCAGCCAAGTAAGCAGCCTCTACAATGAGCAGTTCTTC.

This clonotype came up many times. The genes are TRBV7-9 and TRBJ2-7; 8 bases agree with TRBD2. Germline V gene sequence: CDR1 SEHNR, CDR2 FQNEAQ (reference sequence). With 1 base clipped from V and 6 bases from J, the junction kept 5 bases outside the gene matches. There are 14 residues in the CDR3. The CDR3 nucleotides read TGTGCCAGCAGCTTAGGAGCGGGGGCGACCGAGCAGTACTTC. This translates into CASSLGAGATEQYF.

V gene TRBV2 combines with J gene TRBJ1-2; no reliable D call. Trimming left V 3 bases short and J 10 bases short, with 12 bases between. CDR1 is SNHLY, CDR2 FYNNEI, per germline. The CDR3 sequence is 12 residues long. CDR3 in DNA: TGTGCCAGCAGTGAGGAGACTACAAACTACACCTTC. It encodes CASSEETTNYTF.

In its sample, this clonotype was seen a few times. The CDR3 bases are TGTGCCAGCAGTTCCGGGACGGAAGTTAATGAAAAACTGTTTTTT. Protein: CASSSGTEVNEKLFF. The V gene is TRBV6-5, the J gene TRBJ1-4; TRBD1 might be the D (5 bases). The CDR3 is 15 residues long. Germline V gives CDR1 MNHEY, CDR2 SVGAGI. With 4 bases removed from V and 4 bases from J, the gap between germline ends came to 13 bases.

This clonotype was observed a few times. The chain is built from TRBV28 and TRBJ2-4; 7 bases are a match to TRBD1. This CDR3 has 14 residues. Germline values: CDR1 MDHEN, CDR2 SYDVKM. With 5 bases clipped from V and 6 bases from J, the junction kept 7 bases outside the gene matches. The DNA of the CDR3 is TGTGCCAGCAGTGACGACAGGGAAGGAAACATTCAGTACTTC. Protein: CASSDDREGNIQYF.

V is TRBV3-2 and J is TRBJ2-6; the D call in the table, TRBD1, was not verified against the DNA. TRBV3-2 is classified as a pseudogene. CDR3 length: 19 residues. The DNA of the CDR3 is TGTGCCAGCAGCTACCATACCGGGACAGAGAGCTCTGGGGCCAACGTCCTGACTTTC. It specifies CASSYHTGTESSGANVLTF.